These 18 T cell receptor beta chains came from one sample sequenced in a study of blood T cells in healthy people across ages. A second roughly 7 to 11 cycle PCR used barcoded and J-beta primers. TCRdb reanalysed the 5' RACE reads using MiXCR and keeps one entry per CDR3 protein. The sample contains roughly 1.5 million distinct CDR3 sequences, approximately 42% of which appear only once. Sequences were obtained from blood. The receptors were sampled from a woman between 18 and 29 years old in good health.

The chain employs TRBV28 and TRBJ1-2; 7 positions agree with TRBD1. CDR3 size: 15 residues. In germline, CDR1 is MDHEN, CDR2 SYDVKM. The V segment lost 10 bases and the J segment 4 bases; nucleotides outside the gene matches: 15. DNA of the CDR3: TGTGCCACCGCACCCGACGTGACAGGGCTCTATGGCTACACCTTC. Protein: CATAPDVTGLYGYTF.

This clonotype was found a few times. This chain connects TRBV28 to TRBJ2-1; D is uncertain. This CDR3 has 14 amino acids. In germline, CDR1 is MDHEN, CDR2 SYDVKM. Trimming took off 6 bases at V and 4 bases at J, with 13 bases between the two ends. CDR3 loop: CASSPPQVYNEQFF. CDR3 bases: TGTGCCAGCAGCCCTCCCCAGGTTTACAATGAGCAGTTCTTC.

V usage is TRBV28 and J usage is TRBJ1-4, with 8 bases identical to TRBD1. The CDR3 runs to 14 residues. Per the germline V gene, CDR1 is MDHEN and CDR2 is SYDVKM. Trimming took 8 bases from V and 6 from J; bases not matched to a gene: 8. The CDR3 region has the DNA TGTGCCAGCCACCAGACAGGGGTTCATGAAAAACTGTTTTTT. It translates to CASHQTGVHEKLFF.

Concerning this clonotype itself: A far larger clone is one base from this, pointing to a likely read error. The rearrangement joins TRBV5-6 to TRBJ2-1; 8 nucleotides match TRBD2. This CDR3 has 15 amino acids. Germline-derived CDR1 and CDR2 are SGHDT and YYEEEE. The chain's CDR3 is CACSLGTSSYNEQFF. For the CDR3, the DNA is TGTGCCTGCAGCTTAGGGACTAGCTCCTACAATGAGCAGTTCTTC.

The chain combines TRBV6-5 with TRBJ2-5, with D possibly matching TRBD1 (6 bases). The DNA end favors TRBJ2-7, so the J call may be wrong. The CDR3 covers 12 residues. In germline, CDR1 is MNHEY, CDR2 SVGAGI. The CDR3 protein is CASSSQGCEQYF. The CDR3 coding sequence is TGTGCCAGCAGTTCTCAGGGGTGCGAGCAGTACTTC.

CDR3 DNA sequence: TGCAGCGTGGTGATAGGAACCCCCTACGAGCAGTACTTC. It codes for CSVVIGTPYEQYF. The chain recombines TRBV29-1 with TRBJ2-7; D remains ambiguous. CDR1 and CDR2 from the germline V gene are SQVTM and ANQGSEA. This CDR3 comprises 13 residues. Trimming pared 6 bases from V and 2 bases from J, leaving 14 bases between.

In its sample, this clonotype was seen many times. At one end, the junction sequence differs from germline, possibly due to a read error. This chain uses TRBV4-3 with TRBJ1-2, with D hard to call. Germline lookup yields CDR1 LGHNA and CDR2 YSLEER. This CDR3 is 13 amino acids long. The CDR3 loop is CASSQDTSYGYTF. The CDR3, as DNA: TGTGCCAGCAGCCAAGACACTAGCTATGGCTACACCTTC.

This clonotype was found a few times. CDR3 DNA: TGTGCCAGTAGTATGATGGGACTAGCGTACAATGAGCAGTTCTTC. It translates to CASSMMGLAYNEQFF. V and J are TRBV19 and TRBJ2-1; 10 nucleotides align to TRBD2. The CDR3 has 15 residues. The V gene's germline CDR1 is LNHDA and CDR2 SQIVND (reference sequence). After removal of 3 bases from V and 4 bases from J, the junction contained 3 bases not matched to a gene.

V and J are TRBV7-8 and TRBJ2-7; the D gene could be TRBD1 or TRBD2 (6 bases each). Deletions cut 3 bases from V and 7 bases from J, with 19 bases between. The CDR3 is 15 amino acids. Germline V gene lookup returns CDR1 SGHVS and CDR2 FQNEAQ. The CDR3 DNA reads as TGTGCCAGCAGCTTGGGGGGCCTTTATGCCAATGAGCAGTACTTC. It yields the protein CASSLGGLYANEQYF.

The V and J genes are TRBV27 and TRBJ2-7, with TRBD2 matching 11 bases. V shed 6 bases, J shed 7 bases, and the junction held 11 bases outside the gene matches. Looked up from germline, CDR1 is MNHEY and CDR2 is SMNVEV (reference sequence). CDR3 length: 15 amino acids. The DNA of the CDR3 is TGTGCCAGCAGAGGGGGACTAGCGGTATACAATGAGCAGTACTTC. This encodes CASRGGLAVYNEQYF.

This clonotype was found a few times. This chain joins TRBV5-1 and TRBJ1-2, with 8 bases aligning to TRBD1. This CDR3 region has 14 residues. The ends lost 5 bases at V and 5 bases at J; junction bases unmatched: 8. Per germline, CDR1 SGHRS and CDR2 YFSETQ. The CDR3 bases are TGCGCCAGCAGAGCCCGGGACAGGAGGTATGGCTACACCTTC. Translated, it gives CASRARDRRYGYTF.

This clonotype was seen just once. The rearrangement links TRBV24-1 to TRBJ2-1; TRBD2 matches 15 bases. The CDR3 consists of 18 residues. J gave up 1 base and V 4 bases, and 4 bases lay outside the gene matches. The germline CDR1 and CDR2 sequences are KGHDR and SFDVKD. The CDR3 is CATSEAGLAGGSYNEQFF. As DNA, the CDR3 is TGTGCCACCAGTGAAGCAGGACTAGCGGGAGGGTCCTACAATGAGCAGTTCTTC.

This clonotype occurred a few times. The V call is TRBV28, the J call TRBJ2-7; D might be TRBD2 (5 bases). CDR3 length: 17 amino acids. Trimming removed 5 bases at V and 2 bases at J, with 22 bases between. In germline, CDR1 is MDHEN, CDR2 SYDVKM. CDR3 nucleotides: TGTGCCAGCAGTACAGACCCCGTGGCCCGGGAAACCTACGAGCAGTACTTC. Translation: CASSTDPVARETYEQYF.

This sequence joins TRBV4-1 and TRBJ2-7; D uncertain. Between the trimmed V and J ends, which lost 3 bases and 1 base, there was a span of 13 bases. This CDR3 region has 15 residues. The germline V gene encodes CDR1 MGHRA and CDR2 YSYEKL. The CDR3 nucleotides are TGCGCCAGCAGCCAGAACCCCGAGGCGTCCTACGAGCAGTACTTC. Its translation is CASSQNPEASYEQYF.

V and J are TRBV28 and TRBJ2-1; unclear D gene. Looked up from germline, CDR1 is MDHEN and CDR2 is SYDVKM. The CDR3 loop spans 20 amino acids. The ends were cut back, 3 bases at V and 2 bases at J, with 26 bases in the middle. CDR3 nucleotides: TGTGCCAGCAGTTTTGGGTCTGGGATCTGGAAGAAAAATACCTACAATGAGCAGTTCTTC. It yields the protein CASSFGSGIWKKNTYNEQFF.

CDR3 protein: CVTGEADTQYF. The DNA of the CDR3 is TGTGTCACCGGGGAGGCAGATACGCAGTATTTT. The V call is TRBV10-3, the J call TRBJ2-3; D perhaps matches TRBD2 (6 bases). Germline V CDR1 and CDR2: ENHRY, SYGVKD. The CDR3 runs 11 residues.

The V call is TRBV4-2, the J call TRBJ2-1, with 9 positions matching TRBD2. Germline CDR1 reads LGHNA; CDR2 reads YNFKEQ. V was pared by 6 bases and J by 3 bases, with 3 bases of the junction left unmatched. CDR3 length equals 14 residues. This CDR3 is CASSRLADYNEQFF. The DNA for the CDR3 is TGTGCCAGCAGTCGACTAGCGGACTACAATGAGCAGTTCTTC.

The chain carries TRBV28 and TRBJ1-5; D perhaps matches TRBD1 (5 bases). CDR3 length equals 16 residues. Germline lookup yields CDR1 MDHEN and CDR2 SYDVKM. V lost 5 bases to trimming and J lost 1 base, with 15 bases between them. In nucleotides, the CDR3 is TGTGCCAGCAGTACCTCCGGGACTGCGAGCAATCAGCCCCAGCATTTT. This translates into CASSTSGTASNQPQHF.